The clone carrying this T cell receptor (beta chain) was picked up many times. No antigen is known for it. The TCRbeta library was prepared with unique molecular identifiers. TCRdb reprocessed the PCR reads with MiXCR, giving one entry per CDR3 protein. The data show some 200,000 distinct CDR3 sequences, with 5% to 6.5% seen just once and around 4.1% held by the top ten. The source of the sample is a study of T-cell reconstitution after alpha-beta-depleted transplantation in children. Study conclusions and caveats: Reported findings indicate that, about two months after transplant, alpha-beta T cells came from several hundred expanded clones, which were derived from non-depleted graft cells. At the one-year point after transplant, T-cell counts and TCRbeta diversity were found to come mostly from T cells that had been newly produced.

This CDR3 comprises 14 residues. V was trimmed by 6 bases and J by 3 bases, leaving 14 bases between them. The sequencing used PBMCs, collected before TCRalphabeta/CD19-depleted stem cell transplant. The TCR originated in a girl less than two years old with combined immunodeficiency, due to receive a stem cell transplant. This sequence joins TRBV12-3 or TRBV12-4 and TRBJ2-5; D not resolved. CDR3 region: CASSPRILEETQYF. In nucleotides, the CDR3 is TGTGCCAGCAGCCCTCGGATACTGGAAGAGACCCAGTACTTC.